This TCR beta chain was observed in a study of T cells after yellow fever vaccination. Conversion of TCR transcripts into cDNA relied on 5'RACE template switching, which added a universal primer site and UMIs. MiXCR, run by TCRdb on the 5' RACE reads, gives a single entry per CDR3 protein. The sample has about 550,000 distinct CDR3 sequences, about 19% seen once. Germline CDR1 reads SEHNR; CDR2 reads FQNEAQ (reference sequence). This CDR3 spans 14 amino acids. V gave up 1 base and J gave up 5 bases; unmatched junction bases: 3. This material consisted of PBMCs, taken 15 days after the yellow fever booster vaccination. The clonotype originates from a man in his thirties or forties who received the YFV17D yellow fever vaccine. J is TRBJ1-1 and V is TRBV7-9; 8 bases are a match to TRBD1. CDR3: CASSLERDRTEAFF. The CDR3 DNA reads as TGTGCCAGCAGCTTAGAGAGGGACAGGACTGAAGCTTTCTTT.